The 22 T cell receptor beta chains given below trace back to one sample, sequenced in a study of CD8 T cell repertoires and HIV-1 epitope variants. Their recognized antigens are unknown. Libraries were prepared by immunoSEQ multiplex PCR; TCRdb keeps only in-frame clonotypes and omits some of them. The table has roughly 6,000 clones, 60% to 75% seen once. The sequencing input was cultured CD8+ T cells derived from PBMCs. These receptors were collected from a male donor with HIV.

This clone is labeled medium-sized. The CDR3 nucleotides read TGTGCCATCAGTGCCGGAGACGCGGGGACAGCTGATGAAGCTTTCTTT. Amino acids: CAISAGDAGTADEAFF. V is TRBV10-3 and J is TRBJ1-1; 7 bases are a match to TRBD1. The V segment lost 4 bases and the J segment 7 bases; nucleotides outside the gene matches: 15. In germline, CDR1 is ENHRY, CDR2 SYGVKD. The CDR3 runs to 16 residues.

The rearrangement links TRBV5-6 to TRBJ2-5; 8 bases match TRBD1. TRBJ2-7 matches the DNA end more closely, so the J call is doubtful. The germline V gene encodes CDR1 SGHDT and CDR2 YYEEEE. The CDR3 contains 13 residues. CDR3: CASSLQGDYEQYF. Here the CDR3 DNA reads TGTGCCAGCAGCTTACAGGGGGACTACGAGCAGTACTTC.

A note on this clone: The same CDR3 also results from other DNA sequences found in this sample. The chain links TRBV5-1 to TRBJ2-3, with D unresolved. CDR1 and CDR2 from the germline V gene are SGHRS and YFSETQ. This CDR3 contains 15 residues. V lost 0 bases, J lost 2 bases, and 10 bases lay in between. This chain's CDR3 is CASSLVDSSTDTQYF. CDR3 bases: TGCGCCAGCAGCTTGGTAGACTCCTCCACAGATACGCAGTATTTT.

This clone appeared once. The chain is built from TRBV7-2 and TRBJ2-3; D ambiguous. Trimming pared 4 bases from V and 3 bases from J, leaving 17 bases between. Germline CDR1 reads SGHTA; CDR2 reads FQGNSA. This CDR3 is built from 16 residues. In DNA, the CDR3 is TGTGCCAGCAGCTCAGAGGCTATCCTCCTGACAGATACGCAGTATTTT. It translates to CASSSEAILLTDTQYF. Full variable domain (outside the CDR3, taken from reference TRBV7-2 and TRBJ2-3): GAGVSQSPSNKVTEKGKDVELRCDPISGHTALYWYRQSLGQGLEFLIYFQGNSAPDKSGLPSDRFSAERTGGSVSTLTIQRTQQEDSAVYLCASSSEAILLTDTQYFGPGTRLTVL.

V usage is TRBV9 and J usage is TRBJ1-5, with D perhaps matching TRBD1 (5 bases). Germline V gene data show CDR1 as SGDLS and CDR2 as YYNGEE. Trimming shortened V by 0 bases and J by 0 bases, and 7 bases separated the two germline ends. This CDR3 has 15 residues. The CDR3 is CASSVGQSSNQPQHF. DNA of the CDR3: TGTGCCAGCAGCGTAGGACAGAGTAGCAATCAGCCCCAGCATTTT. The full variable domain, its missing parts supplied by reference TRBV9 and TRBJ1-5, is DSGVTQTPKHLITATGQRVTLRCSPRSGDLSVYWYQQSLDQGLQFLIQYYNGEERAKGNILERFSAQQFPDLHSELNLSSLELGDSALYFCASSVGQSSNQPQHFGDGTRLSIL.

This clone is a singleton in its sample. The CDR3, as DNA: TGTGCCTGGAGTGCACCCCCTAGGGAGCAGTACTTC. This gives the protein CAWSAPPREQYF. The V call is TRBV30, the J call TRBJ2-7; D not resolved. V was shortened by 1 base and J by 7 bases, with 11 bases between the two germline ends. The CDR3 extends over 12 amino acids. CDR1 and CDR2 from the germline V gene are GTSNPN and SVGIG (reference sequence).

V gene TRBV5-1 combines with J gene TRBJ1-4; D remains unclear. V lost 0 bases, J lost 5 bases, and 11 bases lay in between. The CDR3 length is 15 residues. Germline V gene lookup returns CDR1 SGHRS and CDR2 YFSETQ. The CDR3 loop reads CASSLERTENEKLFF. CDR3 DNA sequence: TGCGCCAGCAGCTTGGAACGGACCGAGAATGAAAAACTGTTTTTT.

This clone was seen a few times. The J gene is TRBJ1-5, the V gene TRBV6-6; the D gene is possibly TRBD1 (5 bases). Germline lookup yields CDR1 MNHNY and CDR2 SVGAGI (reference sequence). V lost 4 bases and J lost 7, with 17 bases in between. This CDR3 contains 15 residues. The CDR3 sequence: CASSSHGGGEQPQHF. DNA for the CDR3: TGTGCCAGCAGTTCGCACGGTGGGGGTGAACAGCCCCAGCATTTT.

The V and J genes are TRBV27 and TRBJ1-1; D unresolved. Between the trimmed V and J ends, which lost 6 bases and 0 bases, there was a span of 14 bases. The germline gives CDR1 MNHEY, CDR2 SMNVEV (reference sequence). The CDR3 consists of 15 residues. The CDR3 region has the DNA TGTGCCAGCAGAACCGGAGGCCCCGTGAACACTGAAGCTTTCTTT. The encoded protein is CASRTGGPVNTEAFF.

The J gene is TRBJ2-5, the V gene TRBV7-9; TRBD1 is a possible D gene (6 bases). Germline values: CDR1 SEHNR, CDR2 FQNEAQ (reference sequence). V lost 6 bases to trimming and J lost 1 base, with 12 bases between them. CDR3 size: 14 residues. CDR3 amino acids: CASSKWDTQETQYF. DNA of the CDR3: TGTGCCAGCAGTAAATGGGACACCCAAGAGACCCAGTACTTC. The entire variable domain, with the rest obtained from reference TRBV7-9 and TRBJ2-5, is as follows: DTGVSQNPRHKITKRGQNVTFRCDPISEHNRLYWYRQTLGQGPEFLTYFQNEAQLEKSRLLSDRFSAERPKGSFSTLEIQRTEQGDSAMYLCASSKWDTQETQYFGPGTRLLVL.

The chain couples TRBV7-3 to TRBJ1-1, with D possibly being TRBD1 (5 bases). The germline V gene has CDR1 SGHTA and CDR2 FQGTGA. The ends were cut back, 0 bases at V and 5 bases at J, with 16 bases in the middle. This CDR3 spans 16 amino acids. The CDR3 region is CASSLTPLGEGTEAFF. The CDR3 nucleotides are TGTGCCAGCAGCTTAACACCCCTGGGGGAGGGAACTGAAGCTTTCTTT. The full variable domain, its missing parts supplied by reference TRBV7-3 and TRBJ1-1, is GAGVSQTPSNKVTEKGKYVELRCDPISGHTALYWYRQSLGQGPEFLIYFQGTGAADDSGLPNDRFFAVRPEGSVSTLKIQRTERGDSAVYLCASSLTPLGEGTEAFFGQGTRLTVV.

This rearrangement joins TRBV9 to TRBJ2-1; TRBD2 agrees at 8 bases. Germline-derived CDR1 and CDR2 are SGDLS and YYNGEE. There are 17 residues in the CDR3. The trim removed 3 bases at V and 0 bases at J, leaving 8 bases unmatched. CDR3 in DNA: TGTGCCAGCAGCGACCGAGTAGCGGGGTCCTCCTACAATGAGCAGTTCTTC. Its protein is CASSDRVAGSSYNEQFF.

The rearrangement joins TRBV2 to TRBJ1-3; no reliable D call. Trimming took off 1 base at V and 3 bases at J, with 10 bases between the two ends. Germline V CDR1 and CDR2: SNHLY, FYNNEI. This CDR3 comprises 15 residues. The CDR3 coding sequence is TGTGCCAGCAGTGAAGGACTGACGGTTGGAAACACCATATATTTT. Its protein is CASSEGLTVGNTIYF.

In DNA form, the CDR3 reads TGTGCCAGCAGCGCAAACCCCCGACTAGCGGGAGACTACGAGCAGTACTTC. This translates into CASSANPRLAGDYEQYF. The chain has TRBV9 and TRBJ2-7; 12 positions agree with TRBD2. This CDR3 contains 17 residues. V lost 3 bases to trimming and J lost 3 bases; unmatched junction nucleotides: 10. Germline assignment: CDR1 SGDLS and CDR2 YYNGEE.

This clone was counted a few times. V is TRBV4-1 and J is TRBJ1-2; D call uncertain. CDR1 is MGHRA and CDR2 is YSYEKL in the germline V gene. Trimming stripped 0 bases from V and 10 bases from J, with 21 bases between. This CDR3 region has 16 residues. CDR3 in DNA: TGCGCCAGCAGCCAAGAGGGGTGGTCAGGCCCGGAGTCCTACACCTTC. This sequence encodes CASSQEGWSGPESYTF.

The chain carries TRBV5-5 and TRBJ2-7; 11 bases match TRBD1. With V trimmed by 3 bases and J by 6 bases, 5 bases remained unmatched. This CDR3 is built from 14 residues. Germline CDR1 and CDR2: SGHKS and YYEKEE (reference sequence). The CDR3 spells CASSSDRGRREQYF. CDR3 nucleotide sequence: TGTGCCAGCAGCTCGGACAGGGGGCGTCGCGAGCAGTACTTC.

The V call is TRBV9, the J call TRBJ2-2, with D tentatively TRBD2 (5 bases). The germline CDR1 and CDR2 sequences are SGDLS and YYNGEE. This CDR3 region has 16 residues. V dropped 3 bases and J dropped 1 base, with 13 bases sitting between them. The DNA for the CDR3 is TGTGCCAGCAGCGCGTCTGCCGGGGTGAACACCGGGGAGCTGTTTTTT. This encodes CASSASAGVNTGELFF.

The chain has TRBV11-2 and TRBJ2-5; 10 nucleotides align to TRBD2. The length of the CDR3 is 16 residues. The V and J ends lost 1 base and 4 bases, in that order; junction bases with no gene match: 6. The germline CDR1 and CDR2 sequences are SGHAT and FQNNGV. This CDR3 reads CASSLVASGSRETQYF. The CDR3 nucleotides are TGTGCCAGCAGCTTAGTGGCTAGCGGGAGTAGAGAGACCCAGTACTTC.

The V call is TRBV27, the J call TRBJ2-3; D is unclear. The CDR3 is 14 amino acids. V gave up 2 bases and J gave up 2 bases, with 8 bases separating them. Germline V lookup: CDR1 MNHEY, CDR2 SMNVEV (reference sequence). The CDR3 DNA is TGTGCCAGCAGTTTAGGCGTATACACAGATACGCAGTATTTT. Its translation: CASSLGVYTDTQYF.

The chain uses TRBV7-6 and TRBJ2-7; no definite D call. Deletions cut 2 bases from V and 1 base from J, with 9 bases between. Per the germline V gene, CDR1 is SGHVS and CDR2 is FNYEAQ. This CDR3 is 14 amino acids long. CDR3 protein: CASSLLDGSYEQYF. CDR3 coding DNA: TGTGCCAGCAGCTTACTGGACGGATCCTACGAGCAGTACTTC. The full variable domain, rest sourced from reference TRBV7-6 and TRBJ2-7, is GAGVSQSPRYKVTKRGQDVALRCDPISGHVSLYWYRQALGQGPEFLTYFNYEAQQDKSGLPNDRFSAERPEGSISTLTIQRTEQRDSAMYRCASSLLDGSYEQYFGPGTRLTVT.

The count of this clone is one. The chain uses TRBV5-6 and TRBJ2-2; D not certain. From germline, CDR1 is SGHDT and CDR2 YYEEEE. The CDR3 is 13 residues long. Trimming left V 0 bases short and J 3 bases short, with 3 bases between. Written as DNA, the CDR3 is TGTGCCAGCAGCTTGGTCGACACCGGGGAGCTGTTTTTT. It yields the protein CASSLVDTGELFF. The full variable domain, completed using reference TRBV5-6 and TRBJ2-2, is DAGVTQSPTHLIKTRGQQVTLRCSPKSGHDTVSWYQQALGQGPQFIFQYYEEEERQRGNFPDRFSGHQFPNYSSELNVNALLLGDSALYLCASSLVDTGELFFGEGSRLTVL.

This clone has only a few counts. In DNA, the CDR3 is TGTGCCAGCAGCCAAGGCAGGGGGACTGAAGCTTTCTTT. This translates into CASSQGRGTEAFF. V and J are TRBV14 and TRBJ1-1, with 7 nucleotides matching TRBD1. Trimming took 1 base from V and 5 from J; bases not matched to a gene: 1. CDR1 is SGHDN and CDR2 is FVKESK in the germline V gene. The CDR3 is 13 residues long.